This T cell receptor (beta chain) comes out of a study of blood T cell repertoires in COVID-19. Sequencing was performed with immunoSEQ multiplex PCR; in TCRdb, only in-frame clones are kept and a portion is missing. The sample has approximately 300,000 clones; roughly 91% are singletons. Unmatched junction bases numbered 5, after V lost 6 bases and J lost 7 bases. This CDR3 spans 13 amino acids. CDR1 and CDR2 from the germline V gene are SQVTM and ANQGSEA. This clonotype was sampled from a woman aged 30 to 39 with COVID-19, enrolled during active disease. V gene TRBV29-1 combines with J gene TRBJ2-1; 11 bases are shared with TRBD1. The material sequenced was peripheral blood. CDR3 protein: CSVDRGLYNEQFF. CDR3 nucleotides: TGCAGCGTGGACAGGGGGCTGTATAATGAGCAGTTCTTC.